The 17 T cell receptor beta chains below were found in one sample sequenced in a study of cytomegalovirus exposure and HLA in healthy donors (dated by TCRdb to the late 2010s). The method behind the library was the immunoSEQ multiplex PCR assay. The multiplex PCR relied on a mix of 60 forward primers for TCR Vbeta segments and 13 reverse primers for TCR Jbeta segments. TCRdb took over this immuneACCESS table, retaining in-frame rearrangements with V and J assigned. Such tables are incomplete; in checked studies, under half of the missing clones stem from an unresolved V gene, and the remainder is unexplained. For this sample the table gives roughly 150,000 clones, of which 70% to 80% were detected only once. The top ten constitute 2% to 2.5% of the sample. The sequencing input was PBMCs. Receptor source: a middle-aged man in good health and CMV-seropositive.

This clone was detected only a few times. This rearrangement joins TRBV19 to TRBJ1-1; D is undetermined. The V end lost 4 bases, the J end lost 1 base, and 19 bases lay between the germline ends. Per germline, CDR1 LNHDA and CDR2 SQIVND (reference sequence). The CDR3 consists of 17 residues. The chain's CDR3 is CASSTGPVGRGNTEAFF. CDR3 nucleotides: TGTGCCAGTAGTACCGGACCCGTCGGCCGGGGGAACACTGAAGCTTTCTTT.

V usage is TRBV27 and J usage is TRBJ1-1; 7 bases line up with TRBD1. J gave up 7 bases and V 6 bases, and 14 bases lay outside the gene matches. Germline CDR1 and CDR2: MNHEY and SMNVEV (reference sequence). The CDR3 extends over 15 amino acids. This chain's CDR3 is CASSTRDRHVGEAFF. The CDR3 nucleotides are TGTGCCAGCAGCACCCGGGACAGACACGTGGGTGAAGCTTTCTTT.

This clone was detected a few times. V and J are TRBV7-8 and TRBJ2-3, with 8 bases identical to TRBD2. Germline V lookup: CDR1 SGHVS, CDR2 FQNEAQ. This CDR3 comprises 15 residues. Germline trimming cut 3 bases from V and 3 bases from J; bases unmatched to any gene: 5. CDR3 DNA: TGTGCCAGCAGCTTTCGCGGGGGGATGACAGATACGCAGTATTTT. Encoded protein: CASSFRGGMTDTQYF.

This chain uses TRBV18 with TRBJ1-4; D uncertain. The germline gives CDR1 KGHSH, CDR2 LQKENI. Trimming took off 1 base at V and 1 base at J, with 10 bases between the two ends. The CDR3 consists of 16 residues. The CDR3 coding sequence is TGTGCCAGCTCACCACGGTTTGGCAGAACTAATGAAAAACTGTTTTTT. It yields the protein CASSPRFGRTNEKLFF.

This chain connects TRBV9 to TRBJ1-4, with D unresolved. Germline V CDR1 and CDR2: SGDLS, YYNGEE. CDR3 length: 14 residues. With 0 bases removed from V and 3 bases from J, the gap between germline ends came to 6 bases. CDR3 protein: CASSVDIANEKLFF. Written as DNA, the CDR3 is TGTGCCAGCAGCGTAGACATCGCTAATGAAAAACTGTTTTTT.

The CDR3 nucleotides are TGTGCCAGCAGCTTAGGTCTGCGGGGTGAGCAGTTCTTC. As protein: CASSLGLRGEQFF. The gene calls are TRBV11-3 and TRBJ2-1; perhaps TRBD2 as D (6 bases). Germline assignment: CDR1 SGHNT and CDR2 YENEEA. There are 13 residues in the CDR3. Trimming removed 1 base at V and 9 bases at J, with 10 bases between.

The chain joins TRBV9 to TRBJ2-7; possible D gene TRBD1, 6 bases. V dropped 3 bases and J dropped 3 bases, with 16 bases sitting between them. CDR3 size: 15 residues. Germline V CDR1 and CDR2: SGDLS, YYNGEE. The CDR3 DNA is TGTGCCAGCAGCGGACAGGAACAGGCCATCTACGAGCAGTACTTC. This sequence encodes CASSGQEQAIYEQYF.

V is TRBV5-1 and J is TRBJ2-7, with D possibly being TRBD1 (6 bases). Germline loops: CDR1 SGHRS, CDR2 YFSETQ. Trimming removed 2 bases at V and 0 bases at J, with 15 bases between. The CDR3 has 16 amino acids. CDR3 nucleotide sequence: TGCGCCAGCAGCTTTCCCTCGGGACACCACTCCTACGAGCAGTACTTC. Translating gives CASSFPSGHHSYEQYF.

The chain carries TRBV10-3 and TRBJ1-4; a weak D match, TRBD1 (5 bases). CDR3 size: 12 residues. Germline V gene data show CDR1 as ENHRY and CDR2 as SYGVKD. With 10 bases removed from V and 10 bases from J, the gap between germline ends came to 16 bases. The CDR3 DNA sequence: TGTGCCACCCAACCCGGACACGGAAAACTGTTTTTT. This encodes CATQPGHGKLFF.

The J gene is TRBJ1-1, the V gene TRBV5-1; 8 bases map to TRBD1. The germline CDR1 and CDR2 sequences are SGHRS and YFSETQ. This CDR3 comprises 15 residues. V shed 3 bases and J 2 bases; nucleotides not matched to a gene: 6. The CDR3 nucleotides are TGCGCCAGCAGCTCTCTGACAGGGGATAACACTGAAGCTTTCTTT. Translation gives CASSSLTGDNTEAFF.

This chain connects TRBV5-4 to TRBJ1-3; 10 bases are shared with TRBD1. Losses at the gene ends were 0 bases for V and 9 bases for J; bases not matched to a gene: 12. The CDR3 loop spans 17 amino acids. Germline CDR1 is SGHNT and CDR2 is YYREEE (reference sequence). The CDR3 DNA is TGTGCCAGCAGCTTGGCGCTTCCGGGACAGGGGTACGGCACCATATATTTT. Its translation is CASSLALPGQGYGTIYF. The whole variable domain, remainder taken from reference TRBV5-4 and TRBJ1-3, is ETGVTQSPTHLIKTRGQQVTLRCSSQSGHNTVSWYQQALGQGPQFIFQYYREEENGRGNFPPRFSGLQFPNYSSELNVNALELDDSALYLCASSLALPGQGYGTIYFGEGSWLTVV.

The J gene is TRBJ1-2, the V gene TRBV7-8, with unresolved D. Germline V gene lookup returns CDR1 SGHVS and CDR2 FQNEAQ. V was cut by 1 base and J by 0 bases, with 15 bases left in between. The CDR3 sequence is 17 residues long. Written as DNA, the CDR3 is TGTGCCAGCAGCTTAGTTGTGGTCCCTACAGCTAACTATGGCTACACCTTC. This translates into CASSLVVVPTANYGYTF. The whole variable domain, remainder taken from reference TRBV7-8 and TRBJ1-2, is GAGVSQSPRYKVAKRGQDVALRCDPISGHVSLFWYQQALGQGPEFLTYFQNEAQLDKSGLPSDRFFAERPEGSVSTLKIQRTQQEDSAVYLCASSLVVVPTANYGYTFGSGTRLTVV.

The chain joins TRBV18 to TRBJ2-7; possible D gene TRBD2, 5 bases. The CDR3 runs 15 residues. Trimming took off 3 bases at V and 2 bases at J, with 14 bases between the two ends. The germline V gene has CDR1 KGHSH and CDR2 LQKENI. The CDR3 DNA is TGTGCCAGCTCACCCTCGGGATTCATACCCTACGAGCAGTACTTC. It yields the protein CASSPSGFIPYEQYF.

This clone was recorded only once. Here the CDR3 reads CASSGERANVLTF. CDR3 nucleotide sequence: TGTGCCAGCAGCGGAGAGAGGGCCAACGTCCTGACTTTC. The chain recombines TRBV2 with TRBJ2-6; D is uncertain. With 6 bases removed from V and 5 bases from J, the gap between germline ends came to 8 bases. The CDR3 runs to 13 residues. The V gene's germline CDR1 is SNHLY and CDR2 FYNNEI.

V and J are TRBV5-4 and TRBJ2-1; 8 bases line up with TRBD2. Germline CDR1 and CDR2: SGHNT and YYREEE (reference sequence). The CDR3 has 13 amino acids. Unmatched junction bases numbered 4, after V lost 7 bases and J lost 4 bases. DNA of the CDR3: TGTGCCAGCCCGGGACTAGGGTACAATGAGCAGTTCTTC. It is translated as CASPGLGYNEQFF.

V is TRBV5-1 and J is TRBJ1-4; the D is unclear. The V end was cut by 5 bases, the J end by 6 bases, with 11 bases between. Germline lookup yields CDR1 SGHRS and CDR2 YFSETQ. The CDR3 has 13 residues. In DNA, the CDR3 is TGCGCCAGCAGTTCTAGAGGAGATGAAAAACTGTTTTTT. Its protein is CASSSRGDEKLFF. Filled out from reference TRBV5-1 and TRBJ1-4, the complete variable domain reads KAGVTQTPRYLIKTRGQQVTLSCSPISGHRSVSWYQQTPGQGLQFLFEYFSETQRNKGNFPGRFSGRQFSNSRSEMNVSTLELGDSALYLCASSSRGDEKLFFGSGTQLSVL.

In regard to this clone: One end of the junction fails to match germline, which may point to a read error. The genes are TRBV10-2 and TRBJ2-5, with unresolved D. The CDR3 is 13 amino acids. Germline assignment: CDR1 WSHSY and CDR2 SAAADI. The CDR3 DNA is TGCGCCAGCAGCGAATGGAACCAAGAGGCCCAGTACTTC. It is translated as CASSEWNQEAQYF.